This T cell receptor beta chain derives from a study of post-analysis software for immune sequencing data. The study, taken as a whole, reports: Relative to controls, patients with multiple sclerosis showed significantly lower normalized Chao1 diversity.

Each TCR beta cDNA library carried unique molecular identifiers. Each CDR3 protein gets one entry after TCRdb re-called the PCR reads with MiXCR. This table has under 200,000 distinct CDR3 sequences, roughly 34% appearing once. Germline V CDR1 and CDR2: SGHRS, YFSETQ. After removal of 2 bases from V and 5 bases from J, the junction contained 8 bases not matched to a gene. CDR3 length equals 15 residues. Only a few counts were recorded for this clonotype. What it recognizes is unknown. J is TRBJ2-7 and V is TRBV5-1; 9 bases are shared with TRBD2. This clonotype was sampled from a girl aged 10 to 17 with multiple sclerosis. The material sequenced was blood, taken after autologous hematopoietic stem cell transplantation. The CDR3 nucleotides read TGCGCCAGCAGCTTCGCTAGCGGGATAATAGACGAGCAGTACTTC. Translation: CASSFASGIIDEQYF.